Reported below is one T cell receptor (beta chain). No antigen is known for it. The V segment lost 4 bases and the J segment 15 bases; nucleotides outside the gene matches: 6. Germline lookup yields CDR1 SGHVS and CDR2 FNYEAQ. CDR3 size: 11 residues. The sample belongs to a study of human T cells and chemical hapten exposure. As for time point: pre-sensitization, week 0. Treatment: therapeutic diphenylcyclopropenone sensitization with weekly scalp DPC. In the study's own analysis: Sequenced samples showed a median of around 91,000 TCRs each, with counts running from about 22,000 to 700,000. MiXCR, run by TCRdb on the RACE reads, gives a single entry per CDR3 protein. TCRdb's processing, not the authors', yielded these V and J calls. The sample consists of about 51,000 distinct CDR3 sequences, about 9.4% of them appearing once. General study points: Counts of TCRs expanded at PT1 correlated positively with patch test score.

This receptor was obtained from a woman aged 40 to 50 with alopecia areata. Some clones in this sample may be carry-over from other donors' samples. The J gene is TRBJ2-1, the V gene TRBV7-6; TRBD2 matches 7 bases. Specimen: whole blood, collected in connection with sensitization to the hapten diphenylcyclopropenone (DPC). The CDR3 DNA is TGTGCCAGCAGCTCCGGGACTATTCTGTTCTTC. Its protein product is CASSSGTILFF.